This TCR beta chain was sequenced during a study of T cell repertoires in cytomegalovirus infection. Study-level background: Signatures in public TCR beta sequences pointed to both CMV infection and matching HLA type.

Whole-study findings and limits: CMV carriers having the relevant HLA were flagged by cumulative public TCR beta family frequency. Clonotype analysis showed dominance of the ex vivo response by HLA-C-restricted CMV-specific TCR beta clonotypes.

There are 16 residues in the CDR3. Germline V lookup: CDR1 MNHEY, CDR2 SVGEGT. V was pared by 0 bases and J by 2 bases, with 3 bases of the junction left unmatched. TCRdb reanalysed the reads using MiXCR and keeps one entry per CDR3 protein. In the table there are about 600,000 distinct CDR3 sequences, around 24% of which are singletons. Note on this clonotype: Its antigen is not identified.

This TCR derives from a human donor in good health (CMV status not recorded). Some clones in this sample may be carry-over from other donors' samples. The chain links TRBV6-2 or TRBV6-3 to TRBJ2-1; 8 positions match TRBD1. The sample was CD8+ T cells from PBMCs. For the CDR3, the DNA is TGTGCCAGCAGTTACTCGGGCAGGGGGCCCTACAATGAGCAGTTCTTC. Its translation: CASSYSGRGPYNEQFF.